This TCR beta chain was obtained from a study of blood T cell repertoires in COVID-19 (dated by TCRdb to about 2020). Regarding the study in general: Collaborator samples came from the United States, Italy and Spain and covered acute and convalescent phases of COVID-19. A freely available public database, intended as a resource for researchers studying the immune response to SARS-CoV-2, is where the repertoires were released. The samples were drawn from two sources: the first 160 participants of the ongoing ImmuneRACE study, and 1,000 to 1,500 subjects contributed by 6 global collaborators. The material from the prospective study consisted of cDNA or gDNA derived from T cells, B-cell-depleted T cells, or PBMCs. Where available, HLA class I and class II types were obtained from metadata supplied by the sample provider rather than from assay-based typing. Deeply sampled blood TCRbeta repertoires from subjects exposed to, actively infected with, or recovered from COVID-19 were included in the dataset. Sample metadata almost always included a de-identified subject ID, COVID-19 status, age in years and sex. The study at large found these results: The quantity of clinical and demographic metadata differed by source and by participant and was supplied without curation.

Each collaborating institution followed its own protocols to collect whole blood in K2EDTA tubes. For TCRbeta analysis, collaborators shipped samples as frozen whole blood, isolated PBMCs, or DNA extracted from either of those sample types. Concerning this clone itself: Its antigen is currently not known. No quality values exist for individual bases; no much larger clone is one base distant.

Measured from the cysteine to the phenylalanine, the CDR3 is 14 residues long. Just the 42-base CDR3 DNA is kept, in frame starting at base 1. The CDR1 and CDR2 encoded by the germline V gene are SGHVS and FQNEAQ. Between the V and J ends, shortened by 3 bases and 4 bases respectively, the junction contains 12 bases. TCRbeta CDR3 regions were amplified from genomic DNA using the immunoSEQ Assay, a bias-controlled multiplex PCR. In the source study's methods: Within the assay, amplification of reference gene primers was used to estimate how many nucleated cells each sample contained. Sequence reads were collapsed and filtered to measure the absolute abundance of every unique TCRbeta CDR3 rearrangement. Productive Simpson clonality was computed per sample as the square root of Simpson's diversity index over productive rearrangements. Not all clones reach the TCRdb copy of this immuneACCESS table, which keeps in-frame sequences only. Checked studies attribute under half of the gap to unresolved V genes and leave the rest unexplained. V and J calls and clone size are given by that table; D and trimming were obtained from the DNA. The sample contains about 80,000 clones, almost 85% of them found a single time. Together, the top ten hold approximately 12% of the sample.

Sample: peripheral blood. The chain employs TRBV7-8 and TRBJ1-1, with a weak D call of TRBD1 (5 bases match). This clonotype was obtained from a man older than 75 with acute or convalescent COVID-19. The bases are TGTGCCAGCAGCTTCCGCGGGGGGGTCACTGAAGCTTTCTTT. Its translation is CASSFRGGVTEAFF.